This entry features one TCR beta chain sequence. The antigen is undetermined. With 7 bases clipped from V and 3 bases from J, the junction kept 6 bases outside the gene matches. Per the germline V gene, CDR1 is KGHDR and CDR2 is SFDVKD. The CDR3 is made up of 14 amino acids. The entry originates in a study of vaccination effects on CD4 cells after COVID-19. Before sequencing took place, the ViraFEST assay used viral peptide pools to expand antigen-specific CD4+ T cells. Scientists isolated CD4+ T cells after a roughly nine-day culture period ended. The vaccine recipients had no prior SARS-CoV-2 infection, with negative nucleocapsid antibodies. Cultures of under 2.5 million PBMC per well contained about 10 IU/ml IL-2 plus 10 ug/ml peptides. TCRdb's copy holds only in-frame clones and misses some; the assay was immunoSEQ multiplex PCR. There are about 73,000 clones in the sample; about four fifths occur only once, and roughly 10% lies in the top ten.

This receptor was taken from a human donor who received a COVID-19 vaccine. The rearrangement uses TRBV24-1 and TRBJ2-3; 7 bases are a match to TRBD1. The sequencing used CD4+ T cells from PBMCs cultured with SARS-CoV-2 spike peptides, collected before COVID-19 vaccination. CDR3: CATRKGGATDTQYF. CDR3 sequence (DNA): TGTGCCACCAGAAAAGGGGGCGCGACAGATACGCAGTATTTT.